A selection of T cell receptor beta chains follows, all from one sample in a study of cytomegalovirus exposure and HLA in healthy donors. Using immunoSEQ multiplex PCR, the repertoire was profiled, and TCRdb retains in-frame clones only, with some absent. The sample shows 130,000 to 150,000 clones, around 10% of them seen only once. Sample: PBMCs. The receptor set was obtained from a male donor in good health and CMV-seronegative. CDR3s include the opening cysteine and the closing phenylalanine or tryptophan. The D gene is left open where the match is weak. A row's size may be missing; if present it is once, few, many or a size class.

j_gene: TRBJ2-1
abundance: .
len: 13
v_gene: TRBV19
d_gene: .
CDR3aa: CASSIEGAGVLFF
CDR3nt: TGTGCCAGTAGTATAGAGGGGGCAGGGGTGCTGTTCTTC

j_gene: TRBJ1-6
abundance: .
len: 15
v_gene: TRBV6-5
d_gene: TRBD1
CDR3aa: CASRGNRDRGSPLHF
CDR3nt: TGTGCCAGCAGGGGGAACCGGGACAGGGGTTCACCCCTCCACTTT

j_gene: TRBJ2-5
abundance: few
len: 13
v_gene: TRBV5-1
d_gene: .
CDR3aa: CASSLQGDETQYF
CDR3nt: TGCGCCAGCAGCTTGCAGGGCGACGAGACCCAGTACTTC

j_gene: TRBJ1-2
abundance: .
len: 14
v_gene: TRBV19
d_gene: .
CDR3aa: CASSPGQSWDGYTF
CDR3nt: TGTGCCAGTAGCCCAGGACAGAGTTGGGATGGCTACACCTTC

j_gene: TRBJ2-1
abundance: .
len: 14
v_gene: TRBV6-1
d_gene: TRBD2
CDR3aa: CASRRDYNYNEQFF
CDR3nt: TGTGCCAGCAGGAGGGACTACAACTACAATGAGCAGTTCTTC

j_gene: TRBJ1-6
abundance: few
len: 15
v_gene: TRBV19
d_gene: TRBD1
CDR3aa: CASTTKTGGASPLHF
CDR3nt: TGTGCCAGTACTACTAAGACAGGGGGCGCCTCACCCCTCCACTTT

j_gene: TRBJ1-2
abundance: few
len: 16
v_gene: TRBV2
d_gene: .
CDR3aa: CASLSLGAGAGGGYTF
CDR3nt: TGTGCCAGCCTTTCCCTCGGCGCAGGGGCCGGTGGGGGCTACACCTTC

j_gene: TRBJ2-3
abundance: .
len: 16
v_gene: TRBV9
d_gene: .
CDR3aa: CASSAGPGVGVDTQYF
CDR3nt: TGTGCCAGCAGCGCAGGTCCGGGGGTTGGTGTAGATACGCAGTATTTT

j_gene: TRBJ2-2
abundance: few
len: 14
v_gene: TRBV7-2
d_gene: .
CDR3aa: CASTEGSGNGELFF
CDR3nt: TGTGCCAGCACCGAAGGGTCGGGGAACGGGGAGCTGTTTTTT

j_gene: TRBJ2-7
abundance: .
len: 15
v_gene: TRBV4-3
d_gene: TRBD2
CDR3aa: CASSQILAGPYEQYF
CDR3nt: TGCGCCAGCAGCCAGATACTAGCGGGGCCGTACGAGCAGTACTTC

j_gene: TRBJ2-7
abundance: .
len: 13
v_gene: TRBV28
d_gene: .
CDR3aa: CASSSVRGNEQYF
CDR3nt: TGTGCCAGCAGTTCGGTCAGAGGAAACGAGCAGTACTTC

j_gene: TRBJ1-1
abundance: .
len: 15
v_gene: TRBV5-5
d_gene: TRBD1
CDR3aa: CASSTDRVRGTEAFF
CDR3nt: TGTGCCAGCAGCACGGACAGGGTCCGGGGTACTGAAGCTTTCTTT

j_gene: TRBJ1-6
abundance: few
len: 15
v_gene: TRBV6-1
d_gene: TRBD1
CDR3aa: CASSPSTGNNSPLHF
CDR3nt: TGTGCCAGCAGTCCGTCGACAGGGAATAATTCACCCCTCCACTTT

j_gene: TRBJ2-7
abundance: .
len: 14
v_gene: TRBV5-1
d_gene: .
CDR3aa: CASSPSGLPYEQYF
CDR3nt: TGCGCCAGCAGCCCGAGCGGACTGCCCTACGAGCAGTACTTC

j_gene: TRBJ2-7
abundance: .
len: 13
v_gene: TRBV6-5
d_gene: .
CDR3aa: CASSYSTGYEQYF
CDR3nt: TGTGCCAGCAGTTACTCGACCGGGTACGAGCAGTACTTC

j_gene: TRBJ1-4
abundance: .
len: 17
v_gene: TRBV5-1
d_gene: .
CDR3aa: CASTETGRSGSNEKLFF
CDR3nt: TGCGCCAGCACCGAAACCGGGCGGTCGGGATCTAATGAAAAACTGTTTTTT

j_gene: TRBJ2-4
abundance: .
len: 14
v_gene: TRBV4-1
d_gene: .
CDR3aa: CASSLGTGKNIQYF
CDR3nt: TGCGCCAGCAGCCTCGGAACAGGGAAAAACATTCAGTACTTC

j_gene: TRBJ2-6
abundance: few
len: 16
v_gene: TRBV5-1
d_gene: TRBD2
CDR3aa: CASSAGGGAGANVLTF
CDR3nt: TGCGCCAGCAGTGCGGGGGGGGGCGCTGGGGCCAACGTCCTGACTTTC

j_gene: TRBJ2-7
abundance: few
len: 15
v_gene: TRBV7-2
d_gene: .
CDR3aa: CASSDPGGTFYEQYF
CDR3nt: TGTGCCAGCAGCGATCCAGGGGGGACTTTTTACGAGCAGTACTTC

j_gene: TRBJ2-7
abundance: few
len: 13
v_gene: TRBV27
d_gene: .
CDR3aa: CASSLFNVGEQYF
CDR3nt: TGTGCCAGCAGTTTGTTCAACGTCGGCGAGCAGTACTTC

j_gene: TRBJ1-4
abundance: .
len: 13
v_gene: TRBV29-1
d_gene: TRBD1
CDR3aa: CSVLGQGGEKLFF
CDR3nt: TGCAGCGTCCTCGGACAGGGGGGTGAAAAACTGTTTTTT

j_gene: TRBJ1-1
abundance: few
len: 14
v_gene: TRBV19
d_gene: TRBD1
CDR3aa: CASSIWDRGTEAFF
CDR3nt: TGTGCCAGTAGTATCTGGGACAGGGGCACTGAAGCTTTCTTT

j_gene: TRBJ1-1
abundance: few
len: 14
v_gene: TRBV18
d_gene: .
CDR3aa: CASSPWGEGTEAFF
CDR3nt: TGTGCCAGCTCACCTTGGGGGGAGGGGACTGAAGCTTTCTTT